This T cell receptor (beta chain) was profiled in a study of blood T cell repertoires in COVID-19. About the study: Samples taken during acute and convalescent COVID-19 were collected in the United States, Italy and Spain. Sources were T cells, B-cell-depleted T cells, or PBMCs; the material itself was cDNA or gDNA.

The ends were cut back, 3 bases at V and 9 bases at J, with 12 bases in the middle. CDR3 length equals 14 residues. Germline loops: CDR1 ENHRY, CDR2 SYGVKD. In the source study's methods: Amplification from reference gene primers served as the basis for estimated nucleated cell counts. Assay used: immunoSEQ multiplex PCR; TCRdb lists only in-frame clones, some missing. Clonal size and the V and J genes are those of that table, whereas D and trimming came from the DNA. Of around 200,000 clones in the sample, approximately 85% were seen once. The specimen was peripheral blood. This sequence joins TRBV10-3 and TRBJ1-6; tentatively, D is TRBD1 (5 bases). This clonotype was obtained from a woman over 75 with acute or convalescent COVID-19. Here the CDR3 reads CAISEDSIGSPLHF. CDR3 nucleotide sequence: TGTGCCATCAGTGAAGACAGCATCGGTTCACCCCTCCACTTT.